Given below is one T cell receptor beta chain in context. Its antigen is not yet known. An end of the junction does not agree with germline; a read error may underlie this. One collaborating source in Seattle enrolled patients while the patients were actively infected and followed the patients over time throughout the course of disease. Each collaborating institution followed its own protocols to collect whole blood in K2EDTA tubes. Collaborator samples were shipped for TCRbeta analysis as frozen whole blood, isolated PBMCs, or DNA extracted from either sample type. The germline V gene (reference sequence) supplies CDR1 MNHEY and CDR2 SMNVEV. The CDR3 measures 15 amino acids from cysteine to phenylalanine. The read is trimmed to its CDR3 DNA, 45 bases read in frame from base 1. The immunoSEQ Assay, a bias-controlled multiplex PCR, was used to amplify TCRbeta CDR3 regions from genomic DNA. As for the authors' bioinformatics: The number of nucleated cells in each sample was estimated by amplification of reference gene primers within the assay. Sequence reads were collapsed and filtered to measure the absolute abundance of every unique TCRbeta CDR3 rearrangement. For each sample, productive Simpson clonality was calculated by taking the square root of Simpson's diversity index across productive rearrangements. TCRdb stores this immuneACCESS table with in-frame sequences only. Part of the clones is absent; in the studies checked, under half of the shortfall reflects unresolved V genes, and no reason is known for the rest. V and J calls and clone size follow that table, whereas D and trimming were derived from the DNA. In all, the sample holds approximately 70,000 clones, and about 85% of those were seen once. The ten largest make up about 3% of the sample.

These data belong to a study of blood T cell repertoires in COVID-19 (dated by TCRdb to 2018 to 2020). For context, the study as a whole: Samples covering the acute and convalescent phases of COVID-19 were provided by collaborators in the United States, Italy and Spain. A freely available public database, intended as a resource for researchers studying the immune response to SARS-CoV-2, is where the repertoires were released. Subjects who had been exposed to COVID-19, were actively infected with it, or had recovered from it provided the deeply sampled blood TCRbeta repertoires that made up the dataset. A de-identified subject ID, COVID-19 status, age in years and sex were almost always included in the sample metadata. HLA class I and class II types, where available, came from metadata supplied by the sample provider rather than from assay-based typing. The prospective study material was composed of cDNA or gDNA derived from T cells, B-cell-depleted T cells, or PBMCs. Samples came from the ongoing ImmuneRACE study (first 160 participants) plus 1,254 subjects from 6 global collaborators.

The paper as a whole reports these results and caveats: How much clinical and demographic metadata was included differed by source and by participant, and the metadata was provided uncurated.

The TCR originated in a woman aged 50 to 65 with COVID-19, enrolled during active disease. The sample consisted of peripheral blood. The chain employs TRBV27 and TRBJ2-1; 10 bases in the junction line up with TRBD1. The CDR3 in this case is CASTRDRGSYSEQFF. The sequenced DNA: TGTGCCAGCACCCGGGACAGGGGCAGCTACAGTGAGCAGTTCTTC.